Detailed here is one T cell receptor (beta chain). The table came from immunoSEQ multiplex PCR; TCRdb's copy has only in-frame clones and leaves some out. The sample has about 40,000 clones, roughly 90% seen once. These data originate in a study of control samples from healthy donors and cancer patients. The CDR3 is 12 amino acids. Germline CDR1 is SGDLS and CDR2 is YYNGEE. The V end was cut by 4 bases, the J end by 3 bases, with 8 bases between. This chain connects TRBV9 to TRBJ2-7, with D possibly TRBD1 on 6 matching bases. This sequence originates from a woman in her 50s in good health. The sample taken for sequencing was blood. CDR3 region: CASSSTGYEQYF. As DNA, the CDR3 is TGTGCCAGCAGCTCGACAGGCTACGAGCAGTACTTC.